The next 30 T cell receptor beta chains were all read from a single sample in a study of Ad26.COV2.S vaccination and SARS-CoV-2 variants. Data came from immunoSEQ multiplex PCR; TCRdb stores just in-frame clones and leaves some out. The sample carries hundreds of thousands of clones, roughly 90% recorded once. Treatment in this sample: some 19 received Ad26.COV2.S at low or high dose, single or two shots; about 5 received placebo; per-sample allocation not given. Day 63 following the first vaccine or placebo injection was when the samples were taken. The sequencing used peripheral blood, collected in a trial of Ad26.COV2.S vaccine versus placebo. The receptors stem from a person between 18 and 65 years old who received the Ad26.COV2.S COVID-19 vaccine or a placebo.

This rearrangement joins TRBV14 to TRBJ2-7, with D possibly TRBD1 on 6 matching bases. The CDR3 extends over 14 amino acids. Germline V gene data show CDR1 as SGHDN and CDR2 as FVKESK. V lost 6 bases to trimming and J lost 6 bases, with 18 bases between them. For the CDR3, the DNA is TGTGCCAGCAGGCCAAGTGAGAGAGGGGGCGAGCAGTACTTC. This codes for CASRPSERGGEQYF.

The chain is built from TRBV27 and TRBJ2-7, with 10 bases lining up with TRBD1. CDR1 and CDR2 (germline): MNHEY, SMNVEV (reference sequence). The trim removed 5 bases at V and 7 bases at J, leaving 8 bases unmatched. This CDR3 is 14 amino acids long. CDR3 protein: CASSLGQGVGEQYF. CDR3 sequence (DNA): TGTGCCAGCAGTCTCGGACAGGGGGTTGGGGAGCAGTACTTC.

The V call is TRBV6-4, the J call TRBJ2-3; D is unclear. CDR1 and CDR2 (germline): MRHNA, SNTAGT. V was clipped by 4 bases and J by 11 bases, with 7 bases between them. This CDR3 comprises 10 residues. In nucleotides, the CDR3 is TGTGCCAGCAGTGTCCTCATGCAGTATTTT. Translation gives CASSVLMQYF.

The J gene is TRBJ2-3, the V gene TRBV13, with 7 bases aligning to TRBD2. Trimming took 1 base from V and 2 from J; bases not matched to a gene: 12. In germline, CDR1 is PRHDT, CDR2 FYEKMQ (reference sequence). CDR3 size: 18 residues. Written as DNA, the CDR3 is TGTGCCAGCAGCTTAGAGGTCGGGGGGAGCGAGACCACAGATACGCAGTATTTT. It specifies CASSLEVGGSETTDTQYF.

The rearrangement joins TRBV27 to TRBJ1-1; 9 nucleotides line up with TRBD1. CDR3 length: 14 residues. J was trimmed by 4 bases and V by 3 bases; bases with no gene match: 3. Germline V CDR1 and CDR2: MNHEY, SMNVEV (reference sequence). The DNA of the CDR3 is TGTGCCAGCAGTTTGACAGGGGGGACCACTGAAGCTTTCTTT. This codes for CASSLTGGTTEAFF.

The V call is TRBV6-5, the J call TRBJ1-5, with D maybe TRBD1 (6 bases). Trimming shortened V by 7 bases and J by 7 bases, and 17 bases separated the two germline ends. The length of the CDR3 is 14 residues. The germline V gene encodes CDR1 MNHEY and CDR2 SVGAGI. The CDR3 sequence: CASKGGGGSQPQHF. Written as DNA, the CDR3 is TGTGCCAGCAAGGGGGGTGGGGGGAGCCAGCCCCAGCATTTT.

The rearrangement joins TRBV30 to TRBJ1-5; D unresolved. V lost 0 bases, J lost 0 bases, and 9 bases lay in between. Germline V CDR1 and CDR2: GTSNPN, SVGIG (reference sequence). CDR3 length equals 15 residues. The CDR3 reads CAWSVGQHSNQPQHF. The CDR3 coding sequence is TGTGCCTGGAGTGTGGGCCAGCATAGCAATCAGCCCCAGCATTTT.

The CDR3 DNA reads as TGTGCCAGCGGCCTGGACAGGGTCCCCGAGCAGTACTTC. This translates into CASGLDRVPEQYF. The rearrangement uses TRBV13 and TRBJ2-7, with 8 bases that match TRBD1. Germline-derived CDR1 and CDR2 are PRHDT and FYEKMQ (reference sequence). The CDR3 contains 13 residues. With 8 bases clipped from V and 6 bases from J, the junction kept 9 bases outside the gene matches.

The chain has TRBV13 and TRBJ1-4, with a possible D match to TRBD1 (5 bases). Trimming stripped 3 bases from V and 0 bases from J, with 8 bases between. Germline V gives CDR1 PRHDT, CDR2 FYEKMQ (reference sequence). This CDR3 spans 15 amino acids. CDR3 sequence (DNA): TGTGCCAGCAGCTTCCAGGGAACAACTAATGAAAAACTGTTTTTT. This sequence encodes CASSFQGTTNEKLFF.

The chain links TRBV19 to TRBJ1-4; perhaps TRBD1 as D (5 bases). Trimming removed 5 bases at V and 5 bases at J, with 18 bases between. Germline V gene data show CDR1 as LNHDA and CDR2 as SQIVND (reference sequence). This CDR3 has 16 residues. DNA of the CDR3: TGTGCCAGTAGTCTACGGGACGCCGGCTCCAATGAAAAACTGTTTTTT. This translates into CASSLRDAGSNEKLFF. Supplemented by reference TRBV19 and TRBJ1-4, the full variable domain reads DGGITQSPKYLFRKEGQNVTLSCEQNLNHDAMYWYRQDPGQGLRLIYYSQIVNDFQKGDIAEGYSVSREKKESFPLTVTSAQKNPTAFYLCASSLRDAGSNEKLFFGSGTQLSVL.

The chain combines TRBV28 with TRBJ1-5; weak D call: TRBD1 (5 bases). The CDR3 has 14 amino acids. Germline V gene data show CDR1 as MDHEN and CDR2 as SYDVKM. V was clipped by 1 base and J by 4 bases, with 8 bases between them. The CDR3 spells CASSLSGKNQPQHF. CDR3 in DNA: TGTGCCAGCAGTTTATCAGGGAAAAATCAGCCCCAGCATTTT.

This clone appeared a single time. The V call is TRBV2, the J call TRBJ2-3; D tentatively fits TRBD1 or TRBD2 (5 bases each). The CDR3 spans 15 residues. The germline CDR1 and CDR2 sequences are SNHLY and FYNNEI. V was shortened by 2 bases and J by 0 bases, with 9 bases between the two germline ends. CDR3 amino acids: CASSESGLSTDTQYF. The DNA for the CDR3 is TGTGCCAGCAGTGAATCGGGGCTTAGCACAGATACGCAGTATTTT. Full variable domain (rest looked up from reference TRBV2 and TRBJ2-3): EPEVTQTPSHQVTQMGQEVILRCVPISNHLYFYWYRQILGQKVEFLVSFYNNEISEKSEIFDDQFSVERPDGSNFTLKIRSTKLEDSAMYFCASSESGLSTDTQYFGPGTRLTVL.

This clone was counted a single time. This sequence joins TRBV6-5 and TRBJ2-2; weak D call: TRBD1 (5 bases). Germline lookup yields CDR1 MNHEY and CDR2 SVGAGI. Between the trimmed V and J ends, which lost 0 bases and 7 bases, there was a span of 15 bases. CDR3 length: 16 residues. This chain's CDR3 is CASSYSIPGRSGELFF. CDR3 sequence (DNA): TGTGCCAGCAGTTACTCGATCCCAGGGCGGAGCGGGGAGCTGTTTTTT.

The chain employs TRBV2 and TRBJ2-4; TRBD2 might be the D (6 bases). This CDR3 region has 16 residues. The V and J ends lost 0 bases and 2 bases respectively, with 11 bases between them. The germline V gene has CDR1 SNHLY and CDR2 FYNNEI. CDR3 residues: CASSEARGNTKNIQYF. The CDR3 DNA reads TGTGCCAGCAGTGAAGCGCGGGGAAACACCAAAAACATTCAGTACTTC.

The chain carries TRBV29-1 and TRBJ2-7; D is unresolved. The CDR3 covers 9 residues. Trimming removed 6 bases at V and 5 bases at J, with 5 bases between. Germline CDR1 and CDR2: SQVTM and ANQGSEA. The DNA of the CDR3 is TGCAGCGTCCCGAACGAGCAGTACTTC. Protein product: CSVPNEQYF.

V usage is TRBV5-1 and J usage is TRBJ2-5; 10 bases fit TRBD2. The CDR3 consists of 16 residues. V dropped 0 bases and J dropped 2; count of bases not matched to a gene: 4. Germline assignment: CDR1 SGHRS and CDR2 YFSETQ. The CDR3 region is CASSLDAAGGQETQYF. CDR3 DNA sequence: TGCGCCAGCAGCTTGGATGCAGCGGGAGGGCAAGAGACCCAGTACTTC.

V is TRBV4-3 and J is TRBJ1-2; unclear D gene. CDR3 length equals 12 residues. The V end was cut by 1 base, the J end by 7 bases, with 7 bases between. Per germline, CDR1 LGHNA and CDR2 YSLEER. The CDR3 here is CASSQVDGGYTF. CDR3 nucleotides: TGCGCCAGCAGCCAAGTTGACGGTGGCTACACCTTC.

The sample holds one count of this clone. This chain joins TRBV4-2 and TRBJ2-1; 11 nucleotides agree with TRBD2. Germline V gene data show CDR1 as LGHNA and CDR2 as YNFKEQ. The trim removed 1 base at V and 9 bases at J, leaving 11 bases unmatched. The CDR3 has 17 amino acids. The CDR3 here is CASSQAPSSGRSPEQFF. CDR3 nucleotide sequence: TGTGCCAGCAGCCAAGCCCCTTCTAGCGGGAGGTCGCCTGAGCAGTTCTTC.

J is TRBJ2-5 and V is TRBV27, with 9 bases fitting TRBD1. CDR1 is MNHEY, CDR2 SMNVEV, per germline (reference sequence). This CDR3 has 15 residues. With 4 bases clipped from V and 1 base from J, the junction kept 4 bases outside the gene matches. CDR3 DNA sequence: TGTGCCAGCAGTTCGGGACAGGGCTTCCAAGAGACCCAGTACTTC. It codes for CASSSGQGFQETQYF.

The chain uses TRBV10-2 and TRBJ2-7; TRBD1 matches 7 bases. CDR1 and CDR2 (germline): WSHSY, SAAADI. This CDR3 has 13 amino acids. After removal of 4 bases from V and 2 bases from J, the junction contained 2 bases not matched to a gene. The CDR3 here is CASSGDRAYEQYF. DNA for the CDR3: TGCGCCAGCAGTGGGGACAGAGCCTACGAGCAGTACTTC.

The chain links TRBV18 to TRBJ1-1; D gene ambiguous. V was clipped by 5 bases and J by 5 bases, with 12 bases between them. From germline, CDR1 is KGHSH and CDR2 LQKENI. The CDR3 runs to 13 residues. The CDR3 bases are TGTGCCAGCTCAGAAATCGATAGGACTGAAGCTTTCTTT. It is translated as CASSEIDRTEAFF.

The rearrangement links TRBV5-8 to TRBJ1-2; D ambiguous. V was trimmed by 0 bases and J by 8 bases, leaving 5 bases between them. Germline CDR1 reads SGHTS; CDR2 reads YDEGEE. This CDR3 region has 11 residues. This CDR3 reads CASSLVRGYTF. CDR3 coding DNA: TGTGCCAGCAGCTTGGTGCGGGGCTACACCTTC.

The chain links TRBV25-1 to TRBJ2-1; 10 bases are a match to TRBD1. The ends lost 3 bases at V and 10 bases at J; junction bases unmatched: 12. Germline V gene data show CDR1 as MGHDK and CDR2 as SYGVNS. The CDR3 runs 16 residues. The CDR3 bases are TGTGCCAGCAGTGAGGTCCGCGGACAGGGGGTCTGGGAGCAGTTCTTC. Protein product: CASSEVRGQGVWEQFF.

The CDR3 DNA is TGTGCCAGCTCAGCTCTAGCGGGAGGGAATGTGGAGACCCAGTACTTC. Its translation: CASSALAGGNVETQYF. This sequence joins TRBV18 and TRBJ2-5; 12 bases are a match to TRBD2. The germline gives CDR1 KGHSH, CDR2 LQKENI. The V and J ends lost 5 bases and 5 bases, in that order; junction bases with no gene match: 9. The CDR3 length is 16 residues. The full variable domain, with the rest looked up from reference TRBV18 and TRBJ2-5, is NAGVMQNPRHLVRRRGQEARLRCSPMKGHSHVYWYRQLPEEGLKFMVYLQKENIIDESGMPKERFSAEFPKEGPSILRIQQVVRGDSAAYFCASSALAGGNVETQYFGPGTRLLVL.

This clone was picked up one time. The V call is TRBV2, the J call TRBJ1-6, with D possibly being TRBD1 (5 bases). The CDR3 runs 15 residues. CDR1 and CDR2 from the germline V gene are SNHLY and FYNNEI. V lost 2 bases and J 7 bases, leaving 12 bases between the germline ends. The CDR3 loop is CASSESRVRNSPLHF. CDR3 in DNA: TGTGCCAGCAGTGAAAGCAGGGTCAGGAATTCACCCCTCCACTTT.

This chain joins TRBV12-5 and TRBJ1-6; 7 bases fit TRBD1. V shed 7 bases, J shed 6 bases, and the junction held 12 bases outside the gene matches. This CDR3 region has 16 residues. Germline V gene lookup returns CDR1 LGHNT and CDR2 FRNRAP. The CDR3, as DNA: TGTGCTAGTGCCCCACCGGGGACAGTGTTTAATTCACCCCTCCACTTT. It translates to CASAPPGTVFNSPLHF.

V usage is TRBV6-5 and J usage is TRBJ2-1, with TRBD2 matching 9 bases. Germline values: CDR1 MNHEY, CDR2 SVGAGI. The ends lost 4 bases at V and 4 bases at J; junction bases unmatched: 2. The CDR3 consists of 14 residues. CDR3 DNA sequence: TGTGCCAGCAGTTTGCGGGGGGGGTACAATGAGCAGTTCTTC. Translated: CASSLRGGYNEQFF.

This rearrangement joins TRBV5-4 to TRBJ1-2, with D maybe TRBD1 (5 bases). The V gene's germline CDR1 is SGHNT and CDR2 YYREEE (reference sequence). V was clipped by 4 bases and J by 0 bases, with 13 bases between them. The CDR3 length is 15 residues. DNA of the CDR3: TGTGCCAGCAGCCCTGGGACTCTAACTAACTATGGCTACACCTTC. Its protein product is CASSPGTLTNYGYTF.

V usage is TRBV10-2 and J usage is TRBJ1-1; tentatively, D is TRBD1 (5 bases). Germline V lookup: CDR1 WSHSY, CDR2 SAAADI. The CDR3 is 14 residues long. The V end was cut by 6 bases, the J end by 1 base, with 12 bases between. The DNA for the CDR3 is TGCGCCAGCAGACCCCCGAGGGGGAACACTGAAGCTTTCTTT. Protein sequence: CASRPPRGNTEAFF.

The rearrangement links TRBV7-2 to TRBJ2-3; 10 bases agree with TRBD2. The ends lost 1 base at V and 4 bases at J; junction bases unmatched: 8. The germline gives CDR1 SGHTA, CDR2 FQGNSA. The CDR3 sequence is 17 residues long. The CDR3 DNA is TGTGCCAGCAGCTTAGTTGGAGCAGCGGGAGGGCCAGATACGCAGTATTTT. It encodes CASSLVGAAGGPDTQYF.